This T cell receptor beta chain originates from a study of cytomegalovirus exposure and HLA in healthy donors. Broader study findings: Later analysis showed TCR association rates varying by HLA locus, highest for DRB1 and lowest for HLA-C.

The CDR3 has 17 amino acids. The J segment lost 2 bases and the V segment lost 5 bases, leaving 9 bases of the junction unmatched. Germline V lookup: CDR1 SGHVS, CDR2 FQNEAQ. Regarding this clone: Its antigen is unknown.

Use of 60 Vbeta and 13 Jbeta primers characterized the PCR. The table came from immunoSEQ multiplex PCR; TCRdb's copy has only in-frame clones and leaves some out. The sample records around 40,000 clones, 82% being singletons. The sequencing input was PBMCs. This clonotype was obtained from a young woman in good health and CMV-seropositive. The chain links TRBV7-8 to TRBJ2-3; the match to TRBD2 covers 11 bases. DNA of the CDR3: TGTGCCAGCAGCCCCAGGGTAGCGGGGGGGTTCACAGATACGCAGTATTTT. Encoded protein: CASSPRVAGGFTDTQYF.